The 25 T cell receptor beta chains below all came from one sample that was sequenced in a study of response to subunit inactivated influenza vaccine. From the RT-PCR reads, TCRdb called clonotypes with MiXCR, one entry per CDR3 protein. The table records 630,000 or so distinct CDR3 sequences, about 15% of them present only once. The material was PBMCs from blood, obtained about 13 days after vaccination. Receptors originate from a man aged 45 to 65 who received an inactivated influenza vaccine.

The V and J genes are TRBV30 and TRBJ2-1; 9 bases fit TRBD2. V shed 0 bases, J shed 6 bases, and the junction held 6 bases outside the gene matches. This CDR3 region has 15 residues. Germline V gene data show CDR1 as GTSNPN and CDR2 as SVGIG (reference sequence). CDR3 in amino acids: CAWSVRGLAFNEQFF. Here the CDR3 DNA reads TGTGCCTGGAGTGTACGTGGACTAGCGTTCAATGAGCAGTTCTTC. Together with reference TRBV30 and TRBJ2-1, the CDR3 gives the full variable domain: SQTIHQWPATLVQPVGSPLSLECTVEGTSNPNLYWYRQAAGRGLQLLFYSVGIGQISSEVPQNLSASRPQDRQFILSSKKLLLSDSGFYLCAWSVRGLAFNEQFFGPGTRLTVL.

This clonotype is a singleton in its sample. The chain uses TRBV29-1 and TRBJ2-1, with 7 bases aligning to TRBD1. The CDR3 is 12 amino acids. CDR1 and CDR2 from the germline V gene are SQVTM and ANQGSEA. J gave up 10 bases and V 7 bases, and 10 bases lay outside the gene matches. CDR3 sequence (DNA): TGCAGCGAAAGACAGGGCGCAGGGGAGCAGTTCTTC. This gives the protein CSERQGAGEQFF.

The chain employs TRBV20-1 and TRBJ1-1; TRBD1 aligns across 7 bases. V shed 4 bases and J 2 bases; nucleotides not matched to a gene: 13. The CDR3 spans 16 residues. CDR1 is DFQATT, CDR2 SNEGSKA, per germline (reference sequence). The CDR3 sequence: CSAILIGGQFNTEAFF. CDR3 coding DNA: TGCAGTGCTATCCTCATCGGGGGACAGTTTAACACTGAAGCTTTCTTT.

The CDR3 nucleotides read TGTGCCAGCAGCCCCTCGGGACAGGGGAAGGAGACCCAGTACTTC. As protein: CASSPSGQGKETQYF. V and J are TRBV7-9 and TRBJ2-5; 10 positions match TRBD1. The CDR3 has 15 amino acids. Trimming at V came to 5 bases and at J to 5 bases, leaving 8 bases not matched to a gene. The germline CDR1 and CDR2 sequences are SEHNR and FQNEAQ (reference sequence).

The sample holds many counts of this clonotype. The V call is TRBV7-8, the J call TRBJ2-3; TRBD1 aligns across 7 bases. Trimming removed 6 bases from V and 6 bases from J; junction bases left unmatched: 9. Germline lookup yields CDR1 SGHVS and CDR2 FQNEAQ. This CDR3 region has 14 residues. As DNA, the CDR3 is TGTGCCAGCAGATCTAACAGGGGCCGCGATACGCAGTATTTT. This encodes CASRSNRGRDTQYF.

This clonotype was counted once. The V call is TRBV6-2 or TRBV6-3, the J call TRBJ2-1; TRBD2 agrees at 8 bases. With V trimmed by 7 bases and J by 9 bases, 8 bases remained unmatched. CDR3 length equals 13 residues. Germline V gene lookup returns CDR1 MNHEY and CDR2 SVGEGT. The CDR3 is CASKPGGPGEQFF. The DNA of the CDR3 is TGTGCCAGCAAGCCGGGGGGGCCGGGTGAGCAGTTCTTC.

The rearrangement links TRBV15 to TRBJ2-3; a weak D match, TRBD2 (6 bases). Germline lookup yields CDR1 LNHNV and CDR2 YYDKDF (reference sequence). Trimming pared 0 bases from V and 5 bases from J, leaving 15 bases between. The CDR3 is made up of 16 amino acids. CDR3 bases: TGTGCCACCAGCAGAGATCTTGCGGGGCCTGGAGATACGCAGTATTTT. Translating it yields CATSRDLAGPGDTQYF.

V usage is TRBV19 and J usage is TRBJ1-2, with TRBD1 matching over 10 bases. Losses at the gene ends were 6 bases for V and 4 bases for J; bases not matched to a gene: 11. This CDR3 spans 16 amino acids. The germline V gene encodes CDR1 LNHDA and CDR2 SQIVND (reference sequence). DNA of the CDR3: TGTGCCAGTAGCGGGGGACAGGGGATTTCAGGCTATGGCTACACCTTC. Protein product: CASSGGQGISGYGYTF.

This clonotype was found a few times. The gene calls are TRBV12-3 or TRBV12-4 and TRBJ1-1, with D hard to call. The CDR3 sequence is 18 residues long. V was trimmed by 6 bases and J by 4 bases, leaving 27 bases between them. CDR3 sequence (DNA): TGTGCCAGCAGGCGTACTTACCGGGCCCGTTATGGGAGCACTGAAGCTTTCTTT. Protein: CASRRTYRARYGSTEAFF.

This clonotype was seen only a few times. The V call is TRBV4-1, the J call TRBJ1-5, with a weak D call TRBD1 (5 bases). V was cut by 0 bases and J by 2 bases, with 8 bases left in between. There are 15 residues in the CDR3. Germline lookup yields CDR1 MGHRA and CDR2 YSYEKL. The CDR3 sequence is CASSQDQGGNQPQHF. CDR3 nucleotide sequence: TGCGCCAGCAGCCAAGATCAGGGCGGCAATCAGCCCCAGCATTTT.

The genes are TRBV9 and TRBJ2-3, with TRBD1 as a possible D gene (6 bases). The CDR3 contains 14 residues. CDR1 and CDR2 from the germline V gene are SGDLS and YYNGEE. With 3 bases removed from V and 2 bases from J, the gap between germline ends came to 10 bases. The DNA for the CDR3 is TGTGCCAGCAGCGCCAGGGGCTACACAGATACGCAGTATTTT. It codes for CASSARGYTDTQYF.

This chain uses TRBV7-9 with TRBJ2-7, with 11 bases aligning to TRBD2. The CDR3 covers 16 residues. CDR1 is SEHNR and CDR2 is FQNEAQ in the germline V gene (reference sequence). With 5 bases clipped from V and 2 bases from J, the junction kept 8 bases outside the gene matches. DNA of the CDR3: TGTGCCAGCAGCATTTTAGCGGGAGGGCCCACCTACGAGCAGTACTTC. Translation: CASSILAGGPTYEQYF.

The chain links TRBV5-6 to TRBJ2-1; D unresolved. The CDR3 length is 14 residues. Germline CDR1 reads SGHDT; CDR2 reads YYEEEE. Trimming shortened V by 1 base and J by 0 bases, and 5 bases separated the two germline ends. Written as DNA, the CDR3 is TGTGCCAGCAGCTTGAGTCCCTCCTACAATGAGCAGTTCTTC. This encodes CASSLSPSYNEQFF. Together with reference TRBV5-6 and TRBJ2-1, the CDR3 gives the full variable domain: DAGVTQSPTHLIKTRGQQVTLRCSPKSGHDTVSWYQQALGQGPQFIFQYYEEEERQRGNFPDRFSGHQFPNYSSELNVNALLLGDSALYLCASSLSPSYNEQFFGPGTRLTVL.

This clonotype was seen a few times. The CDR3 nucleotides read TGCAGTGCTGCGCTGGAAGTTAGCTCCTACGAGCAGTACTTC. Translation: CSAALEVSSYEQYF. The rearrangement joins TRBV20-1 to TRBJ2-7; D unclear. The V and J ends lost 5 bases and 0 bases respectively, with 14 bases between them. The CDR3 loop spans 14 amino acids. CDR1 and CDR2 from the germline V gene are DFQATT and SNEGSKA (reference sequence).

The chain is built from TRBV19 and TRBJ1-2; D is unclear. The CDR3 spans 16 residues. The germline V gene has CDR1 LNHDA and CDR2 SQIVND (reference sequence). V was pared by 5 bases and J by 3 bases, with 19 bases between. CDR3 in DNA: TGTGCCAGTAGTGGAGTGAGTGTAGAGGGTCACTATGGCTACACCTTC. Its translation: CASSGVSVEGHYGYTF.

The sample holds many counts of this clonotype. CDR3: CASSQDIGTGANVLTF. The CDR3 nucleotides are TGTGCCAGCAGCCAAGATATTGGGACTGGGGCCAACGTCCTGACTTTC. The chain uses TRBV3-1 and TRBJ2-6; unclear D gene. V was cut by 0 bases and J by 2 bases, with 8 bases left in between. Germline V gene sequence: CDR1 LGHDT, CDR2 YNNKEL (reference sequence). This CDR3 has 16 residues.

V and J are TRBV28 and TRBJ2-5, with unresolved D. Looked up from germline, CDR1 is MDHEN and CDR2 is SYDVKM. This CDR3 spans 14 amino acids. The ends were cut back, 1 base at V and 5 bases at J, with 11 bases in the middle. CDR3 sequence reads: CASSLSTGIETQYF. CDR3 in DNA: TGTGCCAGCAGTTTATCCACGGGTATTGAGACCCAGTACTTC.

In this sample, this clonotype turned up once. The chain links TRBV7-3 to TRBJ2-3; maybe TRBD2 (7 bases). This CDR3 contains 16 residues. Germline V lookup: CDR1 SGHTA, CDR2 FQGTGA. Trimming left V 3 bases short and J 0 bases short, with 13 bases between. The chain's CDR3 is CASSFLGGPSTDTQYF. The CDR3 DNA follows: TGTGCCAGCAGCTTCCTCGGGGGGCCTAGCACAGATACGCAGTATTTT.

The CDR3 nucleotides are TGTGCCAGCAGTGAAGCCTCAACTAATGAAAAACTGTTTTTT. Encoded protein: CASSEASTNEKLFF. The rearrangement links TRBV25-1 to TRBJ1-4, with D unresolved. This CDR3 has 14 amino acids. Trimming shortened V by 2 bases and J by 0 bases, and 4 bases separated the two germline ends. Per germline, CDR1 MGHDK and CDR2 SYGVNS. Based on the CDR3 plus reference TRBV25-1 and TRBJ1-4, the full variable domain is EADIYQTPRYLVIGTGKKITLECSQTMGHDKMYWYQQDPGMELHLIHYSYGVNSTEKGDLSSESTVSRIRTEHFPLTLESARPSHTSQYLCASSEASTNEKLFFGSGTQLSVL.

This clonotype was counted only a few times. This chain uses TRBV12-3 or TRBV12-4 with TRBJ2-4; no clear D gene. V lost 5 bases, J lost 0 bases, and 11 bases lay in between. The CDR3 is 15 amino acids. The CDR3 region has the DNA TGTGCCAGCAGTACCCCAGGTTTAGCCAAAAACATTCAGTACTTC. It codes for CASSTPGLAKNIQYF.

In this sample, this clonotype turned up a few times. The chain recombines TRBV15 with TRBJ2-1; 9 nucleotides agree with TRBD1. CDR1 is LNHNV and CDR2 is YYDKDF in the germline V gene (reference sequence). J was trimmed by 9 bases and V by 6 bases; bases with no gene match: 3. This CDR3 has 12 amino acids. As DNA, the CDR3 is TGTGCCACCAGACAGGGGGCTGGTGAGCAGTTCTTC. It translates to CATRQGAGEQFF.

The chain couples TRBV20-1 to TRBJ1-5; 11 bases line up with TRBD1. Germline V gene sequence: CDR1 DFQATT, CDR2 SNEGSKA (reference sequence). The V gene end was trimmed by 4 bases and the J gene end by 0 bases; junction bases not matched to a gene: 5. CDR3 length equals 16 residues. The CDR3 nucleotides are TGCAGTGCTACGGGACAGGGGGTTGGTAGCAATCAGCCCCAGCATTTT. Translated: CSATGQGVGSNQPQHF.

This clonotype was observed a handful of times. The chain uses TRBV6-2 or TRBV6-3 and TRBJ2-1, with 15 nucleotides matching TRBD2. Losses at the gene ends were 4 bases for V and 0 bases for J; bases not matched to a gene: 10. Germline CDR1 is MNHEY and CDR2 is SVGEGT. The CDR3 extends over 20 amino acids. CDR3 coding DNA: TGTGCCAGCAGTTCTCCTCCGGGACTAGCGGGAGGACGCTCCTACAATGAGCAGTTCTTC. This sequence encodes CASSSPPGLAGGRSYNEQFF.

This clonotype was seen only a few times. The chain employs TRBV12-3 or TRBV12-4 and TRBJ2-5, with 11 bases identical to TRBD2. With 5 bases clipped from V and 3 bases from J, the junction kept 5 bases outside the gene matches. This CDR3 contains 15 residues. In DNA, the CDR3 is TGTGCCAGCAGTACACTAGCGGGAGTGGAAGAGACCCAGTACTTC. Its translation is CASSTLAGVEETQYF.

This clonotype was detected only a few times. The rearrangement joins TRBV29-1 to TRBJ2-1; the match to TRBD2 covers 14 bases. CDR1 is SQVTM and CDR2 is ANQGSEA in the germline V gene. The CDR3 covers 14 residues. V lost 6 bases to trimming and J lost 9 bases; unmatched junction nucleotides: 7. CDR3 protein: CSVAGLAGAGEQFF. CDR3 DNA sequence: TGCAGCGTGGCGGGACTAGCGGGAGCTGGTGAGCAGTTCTTC.